This T cell receptor beta chain stems from a study of blood T cell repertoires in COVID-19. Study information: COVID-19 samples, acute and convalescent, were from the United States, Italy and Spain. T cells, B-cell-depleted T cells, or PBMCs supplied cDNA or gDNA.

Authors' data handling: The assay estimated nucleated cells by amplifying reference gene primers. Data came from immunoSEQ multiplex PCR; TCRdb stores just in-frame clones and leaves some out. V, J and clone size are those of that table, while D and trimming were read from the DNA. The sample yields approximately 25,000 clones, under 95% seen once. The receptor was isolated from a man in his 70s with active COVID-19. Sequencing input: peripheral blood.

CDR3 residues: CASSLVSANYGYTF. The CDR3 DNA sequence: TGTGCCAGCAGCTTAGTGTCAGCTAACTATGGCTACACCTTC. V and J are TRBV7-9 and TRBJ1-2; no clear D. Germline-derived CDR1 and CDR2 are SEHNR and FQNEAQ (reference sequence). CDR3 length equals 14 residues. The V and J ends lost 1 base and 0 bases respectively, with 6 bases between them.